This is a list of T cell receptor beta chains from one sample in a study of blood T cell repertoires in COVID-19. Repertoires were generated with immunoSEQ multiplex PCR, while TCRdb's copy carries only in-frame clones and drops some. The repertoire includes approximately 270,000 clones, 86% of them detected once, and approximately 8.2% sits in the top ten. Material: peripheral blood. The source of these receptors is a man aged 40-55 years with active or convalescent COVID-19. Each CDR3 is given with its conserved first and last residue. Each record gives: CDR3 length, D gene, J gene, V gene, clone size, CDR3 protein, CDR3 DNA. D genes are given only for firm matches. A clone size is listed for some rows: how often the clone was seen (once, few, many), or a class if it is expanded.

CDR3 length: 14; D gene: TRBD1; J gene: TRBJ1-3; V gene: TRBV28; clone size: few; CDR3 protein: CASSPGTVRNTIYF; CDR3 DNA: TGTGCCAGCAGTCCCGGGACAGTCCGGAACACCATATATTTT
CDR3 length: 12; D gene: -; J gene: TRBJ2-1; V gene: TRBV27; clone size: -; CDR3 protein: CAAGRENNEQFF; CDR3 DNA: TGTGCCGCAGGGCGGGAAAACAATGAGCAGTTCTTC
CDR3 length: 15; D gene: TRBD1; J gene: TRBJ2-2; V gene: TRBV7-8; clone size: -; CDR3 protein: CASSPGQGGAGELFF; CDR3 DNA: TGTGCCAGCAGCCCCGGACAGGGGGGCGCCGGGGAGCTGTTTTTT
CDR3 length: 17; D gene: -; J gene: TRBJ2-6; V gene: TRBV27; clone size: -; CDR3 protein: CASSRTTQGSGANVLTF; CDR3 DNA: TGTGCCAGCAGCAGAACAACCCAGGGTTCTGGGGCCAACGTCCTGACTTTC
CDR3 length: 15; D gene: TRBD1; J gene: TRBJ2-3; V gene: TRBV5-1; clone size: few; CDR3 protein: CASSLAGTGSDTQYF; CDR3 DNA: TGCGCCAGCAGCTTGGCCGGGACAGGGTCAGATACGCAGTATTTT
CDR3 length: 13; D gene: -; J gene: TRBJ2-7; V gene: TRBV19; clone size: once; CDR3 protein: CASIGGPNYEQYF; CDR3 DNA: TGTGCCAGTATCGGGGGACCGAACTACGAGCAGTACTTC
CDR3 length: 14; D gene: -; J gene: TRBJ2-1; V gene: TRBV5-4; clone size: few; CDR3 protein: CASSREQGRDEQFF; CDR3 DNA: TGTGCCAGCAGCCGTGAGCAGGGGAGGGATGAGCAGTTCTTC
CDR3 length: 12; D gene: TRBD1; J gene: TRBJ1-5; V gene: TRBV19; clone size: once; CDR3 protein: CATGTGNQPQHF; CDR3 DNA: TGTGCCACCGGGACAGGGAATCAGCCCCAGCATTTT
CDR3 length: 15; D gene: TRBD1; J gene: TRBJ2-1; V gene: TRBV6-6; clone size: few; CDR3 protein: CASSYRDSPYNEQFF; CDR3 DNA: TGTGCCAGCAGTTATCGGGACAGCCCCTACAATGAGCAGTTCTTC
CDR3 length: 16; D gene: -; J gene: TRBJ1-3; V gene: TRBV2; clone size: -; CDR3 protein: CASSEEGVFFGNTIYF; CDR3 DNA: TGTGCCAGCAGTGAAGAGGGGGTTTTTTTTGGAAACACCATATATTTT
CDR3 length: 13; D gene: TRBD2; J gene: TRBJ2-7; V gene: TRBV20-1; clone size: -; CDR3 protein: CSASPGGGNEQYF; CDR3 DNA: TGCAGTGCTAGTCCCGGCGGGGGGAACGAGCAGTACTTC
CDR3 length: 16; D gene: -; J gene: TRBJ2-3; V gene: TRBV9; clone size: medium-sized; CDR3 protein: CASSVGGGPRTDTQYF; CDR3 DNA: TGTGCCAGCAGCGTAGGTGGGGGCCCTCGCACAGATACGCAGTATTTT
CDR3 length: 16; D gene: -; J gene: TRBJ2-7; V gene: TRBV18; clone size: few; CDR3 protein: CASFLSRDNPSYEQYF; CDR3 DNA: TGTGCCAGCTTCCTCTCCCGGGACAACCCCTCCTACGAGCAGTACTTC
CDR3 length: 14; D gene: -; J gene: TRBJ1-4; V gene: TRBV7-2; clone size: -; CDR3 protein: CASSSGTSQEKLFF; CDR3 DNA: TGTGCCAGCAGCTCCGGGACATCCCAGGAAAAACTGTTTTTT
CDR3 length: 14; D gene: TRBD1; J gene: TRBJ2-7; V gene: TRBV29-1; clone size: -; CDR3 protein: CSVEGTGGVYEQYF; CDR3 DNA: TGCAGCGTTGAAGGGACAGGGGGAGTCTACGAGCAGTACTTC
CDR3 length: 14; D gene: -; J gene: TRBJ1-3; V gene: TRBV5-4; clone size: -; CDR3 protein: CASSNTNTGNTIYF; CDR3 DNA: TGTGCCAGCAGCAATACAAACACTGGAAACACCATATATTTT
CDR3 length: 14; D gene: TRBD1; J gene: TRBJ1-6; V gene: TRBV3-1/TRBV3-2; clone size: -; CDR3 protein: CASSQLDRASPLHF; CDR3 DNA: TGTGCCAGCAGCCAACTGGACAGGGCCTCACCCCTCCACTTT
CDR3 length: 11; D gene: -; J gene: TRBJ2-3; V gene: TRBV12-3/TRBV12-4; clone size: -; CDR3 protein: CASSFEVAQYF; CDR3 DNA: TGTGCCAGCAGTTTTGAGGTCGCGCAGTATTTT
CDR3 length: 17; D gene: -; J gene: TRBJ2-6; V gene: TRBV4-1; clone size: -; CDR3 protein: CASSRDFQGTGANVLTF; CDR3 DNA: TGCGCCAGCAGTCGAGATTTCCAGGGGACTGGGGCCAACGTCCTGACTTTC
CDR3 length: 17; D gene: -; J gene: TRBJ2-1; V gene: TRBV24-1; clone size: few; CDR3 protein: CATSGLDARSSYNEQFF; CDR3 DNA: TGTGCCACCAGTGGCCTAGACGCCAGAAGCTCCTACAATGAGCAGTTCTTC
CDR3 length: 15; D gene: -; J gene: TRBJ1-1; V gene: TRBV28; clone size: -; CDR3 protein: CASPAGTGMSTEAFF; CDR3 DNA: TGTGCCAGCCCGGCCGGAACAGGGATGAGCACTGAAGCTTTCTTT
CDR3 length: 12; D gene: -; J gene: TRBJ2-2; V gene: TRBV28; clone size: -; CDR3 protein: CASSFRTGELFF; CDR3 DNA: TGTGCCAGCAGTTTTCGGACCGGGGAGCTGTTTTTT
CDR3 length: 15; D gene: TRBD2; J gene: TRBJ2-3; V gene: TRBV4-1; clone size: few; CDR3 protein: CASSQAGGSTDTQYF; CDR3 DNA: TGCGCCAGCAGCCAAGCGGGGGGGAGCACAGATACGCAGTATTTT
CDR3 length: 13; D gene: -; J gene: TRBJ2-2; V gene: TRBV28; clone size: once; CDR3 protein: CASGRVSRGELFF; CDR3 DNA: TGTGCCAGCGGCCGGGTCTCGAGGGGGGAGCTGTTTTTT
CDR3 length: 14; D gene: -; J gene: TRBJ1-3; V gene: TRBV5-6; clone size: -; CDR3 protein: CASSLADRVTTIYF; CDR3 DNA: TGTGCCAGCAGCTTGGCCGACAGAGTCACCACCATATATTTT
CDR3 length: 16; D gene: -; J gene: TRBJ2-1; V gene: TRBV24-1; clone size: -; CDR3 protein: CATSDFHRVHYNEQFF; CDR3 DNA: TGTGCCACCAGTGATTTCCACAGGGTCCACTACAATGAGCAGTTCTTC
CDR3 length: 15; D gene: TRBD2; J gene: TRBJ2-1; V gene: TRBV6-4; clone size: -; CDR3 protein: CASSEIAGGYNEQFF; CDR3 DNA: TGTGCCAGCAGTGAAATAGCGGGGGGGTACAATGAGCAGTTCTTC
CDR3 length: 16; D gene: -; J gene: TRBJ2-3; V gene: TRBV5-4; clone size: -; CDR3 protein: CASTPGSRTPTDTQYF; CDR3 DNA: TGTGCCAGCACCCCGGGTAGCCGAACCCCCACAGATACGCAGTATTTT
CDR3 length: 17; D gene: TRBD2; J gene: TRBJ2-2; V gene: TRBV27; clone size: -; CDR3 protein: CASSYTIAGLGTGELFF; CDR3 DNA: TGTGCCAGCAGTTATACAATAGCGGGTCTGGGCACCGGGGAGCTGTTTTTT
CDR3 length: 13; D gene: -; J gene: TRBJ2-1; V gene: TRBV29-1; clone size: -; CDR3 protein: CSVEMPGAMKQFF; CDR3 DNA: TGCAGCGTTGAAATGCCAGGGGCAATGAAGCAGTTCTTC
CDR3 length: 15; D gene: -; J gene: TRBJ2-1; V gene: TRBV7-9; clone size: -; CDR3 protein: CASSLRQGRDNEQFF; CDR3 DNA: TGTGCCAGCAGCTTAAGGCAGGGTAGAGACAATGAGCAGTTCTTC
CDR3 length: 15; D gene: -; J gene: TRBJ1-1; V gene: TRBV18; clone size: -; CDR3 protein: CASPPPPGDGTEAFF; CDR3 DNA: TGTGCCAGCCCACCACCCCCCGGGGATGGCACTGAAGCTTTCTTT
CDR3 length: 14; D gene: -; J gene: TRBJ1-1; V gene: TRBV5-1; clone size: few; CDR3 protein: CASSLEGRATEAFF; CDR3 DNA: TGCGCCAGCAGCTTGGAGGGCAGGGCCACTGAAGCTTTCTTT
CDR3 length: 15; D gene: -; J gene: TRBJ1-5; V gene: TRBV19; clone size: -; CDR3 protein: CASSLGDTLNQPQHF; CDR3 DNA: TGTGCCAGTAGCCTCGGGGACACGCTAAATCAGCCCCAGCATTTT
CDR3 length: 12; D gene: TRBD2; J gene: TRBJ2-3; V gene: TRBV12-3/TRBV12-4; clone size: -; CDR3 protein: CASGTSVDTQYF; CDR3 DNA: TGTGCCAGCGGGACTAGCGTGGATACGCAGTATTTT
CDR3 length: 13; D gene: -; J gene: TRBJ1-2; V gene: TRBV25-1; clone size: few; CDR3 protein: CASTTRGGSGYTF; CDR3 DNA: TGTGCCAGCACCACACGTGGGGGGTCTGGCTACACCTTC
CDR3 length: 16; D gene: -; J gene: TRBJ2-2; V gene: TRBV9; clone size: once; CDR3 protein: CASSVVGTPGAGELFF; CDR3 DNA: TGTGCCAGCAGCGTAGTTGGGACACCCGGGGCCGGGGAGCTGTTTTTT
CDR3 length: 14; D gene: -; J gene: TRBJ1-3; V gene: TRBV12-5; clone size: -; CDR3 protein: CASGLAEEGNTIYF; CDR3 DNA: TGTGCTAGTGGTTTGGCTGAGGAGGGAAACACCATATATTTT
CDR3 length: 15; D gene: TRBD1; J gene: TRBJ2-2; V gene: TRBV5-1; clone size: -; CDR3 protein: CASSVGQINTGELFF; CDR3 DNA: TGCGCCAGCAGCGTGGGACAGATTAACACCGGGGAGCTGTTTTTT
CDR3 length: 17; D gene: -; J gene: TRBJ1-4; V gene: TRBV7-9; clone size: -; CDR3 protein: CASSLARLEATNEKLFF; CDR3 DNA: TGTGCCAGCAGCTTAGCGCGATTGGAGGCAACTAATGAAAAACTGTTTTTT
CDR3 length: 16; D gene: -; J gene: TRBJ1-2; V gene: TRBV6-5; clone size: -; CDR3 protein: CASSYISGGYMYGYTF; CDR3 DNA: TGTGCCAGCAGTTACATATCGGGGGGGTATATGTATGGCTACACCTTC
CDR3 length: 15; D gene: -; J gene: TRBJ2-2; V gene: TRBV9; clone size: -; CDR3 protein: CASSARQANTGELFF; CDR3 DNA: TGTGCCAGCAGCGCCCGACAGGCGAACACCGGGGAGCTGTTTTTT
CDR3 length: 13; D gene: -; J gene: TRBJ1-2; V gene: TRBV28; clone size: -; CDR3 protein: CASSLGQGYGYTF; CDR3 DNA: TGTGCCAGCAGTCTAGGCCAGGGCTATGGCTACACCTTC
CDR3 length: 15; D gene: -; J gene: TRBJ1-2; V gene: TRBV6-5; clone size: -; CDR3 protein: CASAGWGDEPYGYTF; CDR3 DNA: TGTGCCAGTGCGGGCTGGGGGGACGAACCTTATGGCTACACCTTC
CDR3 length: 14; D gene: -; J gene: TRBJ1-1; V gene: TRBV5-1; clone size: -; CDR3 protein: CASSLEQGWTEAFF; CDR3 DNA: TGCGCCAGCAGCTTGGAACAGGGTTGGACTGAAGCTTTCTTT
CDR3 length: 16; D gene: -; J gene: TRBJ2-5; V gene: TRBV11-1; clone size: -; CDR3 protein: CASSPSLGSAQETQYF; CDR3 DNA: TGTGCCAGCAGCCCCAGCCTTGGTAGCGCGCAAGAGACCCAGTACTTC
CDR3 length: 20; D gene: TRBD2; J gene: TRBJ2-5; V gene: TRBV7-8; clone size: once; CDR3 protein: CASSEGSSGLAGPTGRTQYF; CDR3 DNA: TGTGCCAGCAGCGAAGGATCTTCAGGACTAGCGGGACCTACCGGGAGGACCCAGTACTTC
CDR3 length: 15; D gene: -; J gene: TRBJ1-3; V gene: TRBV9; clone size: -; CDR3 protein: CASSVGTPSGNTIYF; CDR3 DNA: TGTGCCAGCAGCGTTGGGACACCCTCTGGAAACACCATATATTTT
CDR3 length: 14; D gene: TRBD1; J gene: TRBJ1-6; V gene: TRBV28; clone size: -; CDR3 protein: CASSSGTDNSPLHF; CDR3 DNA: TGTGCCAGCAGTTCAGGGACAGATAATTCACCCCTCCACTTT
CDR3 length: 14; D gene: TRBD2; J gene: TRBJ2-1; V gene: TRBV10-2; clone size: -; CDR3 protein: CASTLAGGPGEQFF; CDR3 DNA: TGCGCCAGCACCCTAGCGGGGGGGCCGGGTGAGCAGTTCTTC
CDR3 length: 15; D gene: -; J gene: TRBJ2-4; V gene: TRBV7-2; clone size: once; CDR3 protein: CASSLVTVAKNIQYF; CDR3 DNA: TGTGCCAGCAGCTTAGTGACAGTAGCCAAAAACATTCAGTACTTC
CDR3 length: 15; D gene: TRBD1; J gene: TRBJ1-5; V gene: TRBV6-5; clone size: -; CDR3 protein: CASSPGTGYNQPQHF; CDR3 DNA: TGTGCCAGCAGTCCCGGGACAGGGTACAATCAGCCCCAGCATTTT
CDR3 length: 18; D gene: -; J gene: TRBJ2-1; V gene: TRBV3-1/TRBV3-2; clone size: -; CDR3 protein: CASSQDHPRIRSYNEQFF; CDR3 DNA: TGTGCCAGCAGCCAAGATCACCCGCGGATACGATCCTACAATGAGCAGTTCTTC